This T cell receptor (beta chain) was profiled in a study of breast tumors, draining lymph nodes, adjacent tissues. Study conclusions and caveats: Tumor T cell lymph node origin was a supported hypothesis, not proven. Compared with basal-like, luminal-like tumors shared significantly more repertoire with nontumor tissue. Tumor repertoires ranked between lymph nodes and nontumor tissue in diversity, with V and J gene preferences. The data were judged consistent with most tumor T cells coming from lymph node and expanding in tumor.

Each CDR3 protein gets one entry after TCRdb re-called the multiplex PCR reads with MiXCR. The sample records tens of thousands of distinct CDR3 sequences, around 55% being singletons. This clonotype has ten or more counts. Its antigen is undetermined. One end of the junction fails to match germline, which may point to a read error. CDR3 length: 19 residues. Germline CDR1 SSHAT, CDR2 FNYEAQ (reference sequence). The material sequenced was breast tumor tissue. The genes are TRBV7-7 and TRBJ2-3; 11 bases agree with TRBD1. The TCR comes from a female donor with breast cancer. Some clones in this sample may be carry-over from other donors' samples. Here the CDR3 reads CASSLGTGGRAGGSDTQYF. CDR3 DNA: TGTGCTAGCAGCTTAGGGACAGGGGGACGAGCGGGAGGATCAGATACGCAGTATTTT.